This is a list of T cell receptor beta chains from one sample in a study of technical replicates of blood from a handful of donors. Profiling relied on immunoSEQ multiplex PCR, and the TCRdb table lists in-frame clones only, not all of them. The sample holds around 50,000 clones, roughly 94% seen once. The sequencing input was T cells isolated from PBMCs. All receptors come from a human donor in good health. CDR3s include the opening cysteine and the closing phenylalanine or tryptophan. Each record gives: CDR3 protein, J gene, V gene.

CDR3aa: CASSWTANTGELFF
j_gene: TRBJ2-2
v_gene: TRBV7-3

CDR3aa: CASSLAQGEVTEAFF
j_gene: TRBJ1-1
v_gene: TRBV7-9

CDR3aa: CASSVGLAGYNEQFF
j_gene: TRBJ2-1
v_gene: TRBV9

CDR3aa: CASSRDSHYEQYF
j_gene: TRBJ2-7
v_gene: TRBV5-1

CDR3aa: CASSLAGVNSYEQYF
j_gene: TRBJ2-7
v_gene: TRBV6-5

CDR3aa: CASSLYSEQYF
j_gene: TRBJ2-7
v_gene: TRBV7-9

CDR3aa: CASSPATGTHEQYF
j_gene: TRBJ2-7
v_gene: TRBV18

CDR3aa: CASSKIPGQGTYEQYF
j_gene: TRBJ2-7
v_gene: TRBV7-9

CDR3aa: CASSSASGSGNEQYF
j_gene: TRBJ2-7
v_gene: TRBV6-5

CDR3aa: CASSSYSGGKNIQYF
j_gene: TRBJ2-4
v_gene: TRBV6-5

CDR3aa: CASSPGGTSSYEQYF
j_gene: TRBJ2-7
v_gene: TRBV5-1

CDR3aa: CASSVAGGAGNQPQHF
j_gene: TRBJ1-5
v_gene: TRBV13

CDR3aa: CASSLNSPVSYNEQFF
j_gene: TRBJ2-1
v_gene: TRBV5-5

CDR3aa: CASSWDRGIHGLGELFF
j_gene: TRBJ2-2
v_gene: TRBV14

CDR3aa: CASSLEDVRGSAGELFF
j_gene: TRBJ2-2
v_gene: TRBV7-9

CDR3aa: CASSGSSRDNQPQHF
j_gene: TRBJ1-5
v_gene: TRBV28

CDR3aa: CASSVPSGRAFYNEQFF
j_gene: TRBJ2-1
v_gene: TRBV9

CDR3aa: CASRKQGVVSEAFF
j_gene: TRBJ1-1
v_gene: TRBV28

CDR3aa: CSVRRIQETQYF
j_gene: TRBJ2-5
v_gene: TRBV29-1

CDR3aa: CASSYRRGSYNEQFF
j_gene: TRBJ2-1
v_gene: TRBV6-5

CDR3aa: CASSASTVGTDTQYF
j_gene: TRBJ2-3
v_gene: TRBV9

CDR3aa: CASKRTGGVGDEQFF
j_gene: TRBJ2-1
v_gene: TRBV6-5

CDR3aa: CASSKTGGQEKLFF
j_gene: TRBJ1-4
v_gene: TRBV7-6

CDR3aa: CASSPDSPYEQYF
j_gene: TRBJ2-7
v_gene: TRBV18

CDR3aa: CASNPTGGVSVYGYTF
j_gene: TRBJ1-2
v_gene: TRBV28

CDR3aa: CAITERGTASYEGQYF
j_gene: TRBJ2-7
v_gene: TRBV10-3